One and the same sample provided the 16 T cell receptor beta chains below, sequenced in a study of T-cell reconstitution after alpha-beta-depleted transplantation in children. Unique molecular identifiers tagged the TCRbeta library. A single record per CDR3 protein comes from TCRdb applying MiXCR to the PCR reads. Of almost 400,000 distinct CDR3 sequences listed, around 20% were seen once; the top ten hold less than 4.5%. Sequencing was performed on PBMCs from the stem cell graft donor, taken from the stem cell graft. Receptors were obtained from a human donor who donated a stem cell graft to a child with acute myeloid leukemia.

The CDR3 DNA follows: TGTGCCAGCAGTTTTCCGGGACAGAGCTCCTACGAGCAGTACTTC. Protein product: CASSFPGQSSYEQYF. V and J are TRBV28 and TRBJ2-7, with 7 bases fitting TRBD1. J gave up 0 bases and V 3 bases, and 5 bases lay outside the gene matches. Germline CDR1 and CDR2: MDHEN and SYDVKM. CDR3 length equals 15 residues. Full variable domain (remainder filled in from reference TRBV28 and TRBJ2-7): DVKVTQSSRYLVKRTGEKVFLECVQDMDHENMFWYRQDPGLGLRLIYFSYDVKMKEKGDIPEGYSVSREKKERFSLILESASTNQTSMYLCASSFPGQSSYEQYFGPGTRLTVT.

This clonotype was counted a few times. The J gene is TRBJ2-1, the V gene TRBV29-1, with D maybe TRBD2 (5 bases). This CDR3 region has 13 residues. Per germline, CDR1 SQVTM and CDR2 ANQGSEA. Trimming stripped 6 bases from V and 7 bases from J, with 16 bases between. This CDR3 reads CSVREFAANEQFF. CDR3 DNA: TGCAGCGTGAGGGAGTTTGCTGCAAATGAGCAGTTCTTC.

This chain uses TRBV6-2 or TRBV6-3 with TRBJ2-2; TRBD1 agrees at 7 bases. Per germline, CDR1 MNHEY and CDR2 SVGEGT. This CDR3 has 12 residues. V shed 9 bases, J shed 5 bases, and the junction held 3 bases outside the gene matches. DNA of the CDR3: TGTGCCAGTGCACAGGGGACCGGGGAGCTGTTTTTT. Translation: CASAQGTGELFF.

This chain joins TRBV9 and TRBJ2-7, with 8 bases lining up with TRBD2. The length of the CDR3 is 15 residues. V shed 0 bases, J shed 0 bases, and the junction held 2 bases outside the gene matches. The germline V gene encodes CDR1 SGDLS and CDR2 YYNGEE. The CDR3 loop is CASSVVREDSYEQYF. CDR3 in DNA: TGTGCCAGCAGCGTAGTGCGGGAGGACTCCTACGAGCAGTACTTC.

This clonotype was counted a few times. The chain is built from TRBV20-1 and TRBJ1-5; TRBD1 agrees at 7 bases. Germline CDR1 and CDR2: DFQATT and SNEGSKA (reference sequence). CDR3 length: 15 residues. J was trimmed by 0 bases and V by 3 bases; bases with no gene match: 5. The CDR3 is CSASRGDSSNQPQHF. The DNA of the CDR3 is TGCAGTGCTAGCCGTGGGGACAGTAGCAATCAGCCCCAGCATTTT.

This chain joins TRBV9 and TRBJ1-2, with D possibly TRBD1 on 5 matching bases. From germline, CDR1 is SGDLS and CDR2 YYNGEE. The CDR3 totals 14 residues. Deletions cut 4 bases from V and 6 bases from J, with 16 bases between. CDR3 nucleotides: TGTGCCAGCAGCCCCTCACCCGGGACGGATGGCTACACCTTC. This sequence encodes CASSPSPGTDGYTF.

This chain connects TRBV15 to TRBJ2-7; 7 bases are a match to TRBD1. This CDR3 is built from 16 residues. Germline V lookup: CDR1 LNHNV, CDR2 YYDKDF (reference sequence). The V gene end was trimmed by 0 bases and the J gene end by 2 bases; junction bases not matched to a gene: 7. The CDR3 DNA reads TGTGCCACCAGCAGAGATGACAGGGCTGGAACCTACGAGCAGTACTTC. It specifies CATSRDDRAGTYEQYF.

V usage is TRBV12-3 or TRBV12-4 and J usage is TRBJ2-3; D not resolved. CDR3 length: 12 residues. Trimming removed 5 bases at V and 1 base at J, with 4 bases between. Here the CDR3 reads CASSTGTDTQYF. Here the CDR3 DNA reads TGTGCCAGCAGTACAGGCACAGATACGCAGTATTTT.

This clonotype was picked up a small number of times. The CDR3 region has the DNA TGCGCCAGCAGCTCACAGGGGTGGTACCAAGAGACCCAGTACTTC. It encodes CASSSQGWYQETQYF. V usage is TRBV5-1 and J usage is TRBJ2-5; 7 bases line up with TRBD1. V shed 3 bases, J shed 0 bases, and the junction held 5 bases outside the gene matches. CDR1 is SGHRS, CDR2 YFSETQ, per germline. The CDR3 length is 15 residues.

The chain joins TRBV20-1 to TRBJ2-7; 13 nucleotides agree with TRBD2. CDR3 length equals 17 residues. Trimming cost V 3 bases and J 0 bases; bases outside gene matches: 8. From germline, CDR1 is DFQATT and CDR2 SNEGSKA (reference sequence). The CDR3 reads CSASALAGGQGSYEQYF. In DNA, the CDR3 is TGCAGTGCTAGCGCACTAGCGGGAGGGCAGGGCTCCTACGAGCAGTACTTC.

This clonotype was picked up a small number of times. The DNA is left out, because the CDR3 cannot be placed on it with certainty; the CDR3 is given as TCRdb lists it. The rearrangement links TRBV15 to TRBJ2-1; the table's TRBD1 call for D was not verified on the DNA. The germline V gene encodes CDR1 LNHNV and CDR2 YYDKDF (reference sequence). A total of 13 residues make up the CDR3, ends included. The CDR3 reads CATSILDGDRPFF.

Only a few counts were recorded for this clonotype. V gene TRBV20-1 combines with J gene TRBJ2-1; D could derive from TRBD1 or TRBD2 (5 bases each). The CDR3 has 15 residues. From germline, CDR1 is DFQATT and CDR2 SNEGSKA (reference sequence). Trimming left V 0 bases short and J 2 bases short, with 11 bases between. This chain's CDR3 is CSARDPGTAYNEQFF. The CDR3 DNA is TGCAGTGCTAGAGATCCCGGGACGGCCTACAATGAGCAGTTCTTC.

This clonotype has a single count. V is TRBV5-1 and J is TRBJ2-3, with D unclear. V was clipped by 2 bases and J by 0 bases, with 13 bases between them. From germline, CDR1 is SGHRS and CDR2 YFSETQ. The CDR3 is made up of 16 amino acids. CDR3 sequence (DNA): TGCGCCAGCAGCTTAATCGGCAGCACTAGCACAGATACGCAGTATTTT. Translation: CASSLIGSTSTDTQYF.

The CDR3 protein is CSVWGGNTEAFF. In DNA, the CDR3 is TGCAGCGTTTGGGGGGGGAACACTGAAGCTTTCTTT. The chain has TRBV29-1 and TRBJ1-1; D perhaps matches TRBD1 (5 bases). The V end lost 5 bases, the J end lost 1 base, and 8 bases lay between the germline ends. The germline CDR1 and CDR2 sequences are SQVTM and ANQGSEA. The CDR3 runs 12 residues.

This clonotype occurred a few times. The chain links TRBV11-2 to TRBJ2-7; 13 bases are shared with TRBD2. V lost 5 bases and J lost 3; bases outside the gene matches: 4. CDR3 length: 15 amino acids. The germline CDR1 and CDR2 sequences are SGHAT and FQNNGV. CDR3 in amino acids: CASSRTSGSHYEQYF. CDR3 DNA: TGTGCCAGCAGCCGGACTAGCGGGAGCCACTACGAGCAGTACTTC. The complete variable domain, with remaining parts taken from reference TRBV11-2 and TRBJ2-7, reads EAGVAQSPRYKIIEKRQSVAFWCNPISGHATLYWYQQILGQGPKLLIQFQNNGVVDDSQLPKDRFSAERLKGVDSTLKIQPAKLEDSAVYLCASSRTSGSHYEQYFGPGTRLTVT.

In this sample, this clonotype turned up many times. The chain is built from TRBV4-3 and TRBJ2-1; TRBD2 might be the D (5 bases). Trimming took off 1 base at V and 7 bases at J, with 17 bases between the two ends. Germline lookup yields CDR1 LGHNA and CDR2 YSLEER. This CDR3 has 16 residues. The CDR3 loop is CASSQVNVGNQNEQFF. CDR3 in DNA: TGCGCCAGCAGCCAAGTGAATGTCGGGAACCAGAATGAGCAGTTCTTC.